The 10 T cell receptor beta chains reported below all come from one sample, sequenced in a study of T cell repertoires in ileal Crohn's disease. Here immunoSEQ multiplex PCR was the method, and the copy in TCRdb shows in-frame clones only, minus some. Of about 15,000 clones in the sample, about 73% were seen once. The sample was ileal tissue. The receptors shown here come from an adult with Crohn's disease.

The V call is TRBV5-1, the J call TRBJ2-5, with D perhaps matching TRBD1 (6 bases). Germline CDR1 SGHRS, CDR2 YFSETQ. V was shortened by 4 bases and J by 5 bases, with 9 bases between the two germline ends. The CDR3 is 12 residues long. CDR3 in DNA: TGCGCCAGCAGCGCAGGGGCGGAGACCCAGTACTTC. This codes for CASSAGAETQYF.

The chain is built from TRBV6-5 and TRBJ1-1; D is undetermined. The CDR3 has 15 residues. Germline V gene sequence: CDR1 MNHEY, CDR2 SVGAGI. Between the trimmed V and J ends, which lost 0 bases and 1 base, there was a span of 9 bases. CDR3 sequence (DNA): TGTGCCAGCAGTTACTCTGGCAGATCGAACACTGAAGCTTTCTTT. Translation gives CASSYSGRSNTEAFF.

V usage is TRBV27 and J usage is TRBJ1-2; 10 bases are shared with TRBD1. The junction had 4 bases not matched to a gene; V was cut back by 2 bases and J by 4 bases. Per the germline V gene, CDR1 is MNHEY and CDR2 is SMNVEV (reference sequence). The CDR3 has 15 residues. CDR3 DNA: TGTGCCAGCAGTTTAAGCGGGACAGGGGCCTATGGCTACACCTTC. Translation gives CASSLSGTGAYGYTF.

Here the CDR3 DNA reads TGTGCCTGGGCCCTCGGACAGGGGGCTTCCTACGAGCAGTACTTC. Its protein product is CAWALGQGASYEQYF. The chain couples TRBV30 to TRBJ2-7; 11 nucleotides match TRBD1. Germline lookup yields CDR1 GTSNPN and CDR2 SVGIG (reference sequence). With V trimmed by 5 bases and J by 1 base, 7 bases remained unmatched. The CDR3 covers 15 residues.

This clone turned up a few times. The chain employs TRBV9 and TRBJ2-2, with a weak D call TRBD2 (6 bases). The CDR3 runs to 14 residues. The ends were cut back, 3 bases at V and 0 bases at J, with 6 bases in the middle. Germline V gives CDR1 SGDLS, CDR2 YYNGEE. The CDR3 nucleotides are TGTGCCAGCAGCGGGGGGGCGAACACCGGGGAGCTGTTTTTT. It is translated as CASSGGANTGELFF.

This chain connects TRBV6-1 to TRBJ1-3; D may be TRBD1 (6 bases). Trimming removed 6 bases from V and 2 bases from J, with 11 bases in between. The germline V gene encodes CDR1 MNHNS and CDR2 SASEGT. The CDR3 length is 14 residues. This chain's CDR3 is CASRKTGTGNTIYF. CDR3 bases: TGTGCCAGCAGGAAAACAGGGACTGGAAACACCATATATTTT.

This clone came up a few times. The V gene is TRBV7-2, the J gene TRBJ1-1; D is possibly TRBD1 (5 bases). CDR1 is SGHTA, CDR2 FQGNSA, per germline. This CDR3 region has 15 residues. Trimming removed 2 bases at V and 1 base at J, with 11 bases between. CDR3 loop: CASSLISGQNTEAFF. As DNA, the CDR3 is TGTGCCAGCAGCTTAATCTCCGGACAGAACACTGAAGCTTTCTTT.

The chain uses TRBV27 and TRBJ2-3; unclear D gene. V shed 6 bases and J shed 0 bases, with 10 bases lying between them. This CDR3 is 14 amino acids long. Germline loops: CDR1 MNHEY, CDR2 SMNVEV (reference sequence). CDR3 coding DNA: TGTGCCAGCAGCTCTTCCTTTAGCACAGATACGCAGTATTTT. Its protein is CASSSSFSTDTQYF.

This clone was seen a single time. This chain joins TRBV7-2 and TRBJ2-7; D is unclear. CDR1 SGHTA and CDR2 FQGNSA come from the germline V gene. This CDR3 has 14 amino acids. V lost 1 base and J 0 bases, leaving 7 bases between the germline ends. The CDR3 region is CASSLGPVSYEQYF. The CDR3 DNA reads as TGTGCCAGCAGCTTAGGGCCAGTCTCCTACGAGCAGTACTTC.

This rearrangement joins TRBV30 to TRBJ1-5, with D possibly TRBD1 on 6 matching bases. CDR1 is GTSNPN and CDR2 is SVGIG in the germline V gene (reference sequence). V gave up 0 bases and J gave up 5 bases, with 11 bases separating them. There are 14 residues in the CDR3. The CDR3 DNA is TGTGCCTGGAGTGTAGGGACATTCCATCAGCCCCAGCATTTT. Translating gives CAWSVGTFHQPQHF.